The rows below give T cell receptor beta chains drawn from one sample of a study of beta chain features in type 1 diabetes. Here immunoSEQ multiplex PCR was the method, and the copy in TCRdb shows in-frame clones only, minus some. The top ten hold roughly 0.022% of the sample, which has under 850,000 clones, 10% to 15% seen once. Material: naive CD4+ T cells from blood. Every receptor here comes from a man aged 18 to 29 with type 1 diabetes. The CDR3 runs from the conserved cysteine through the conserved F or W. The D gene is left open where the match is weak. Size is stated for part of the rows, as once, few or many counts, or as a class when the clone is expanded.

size	D	V	length	J	CDR3	DNA
.	.	TRBV4-1	17	TRBJ1-3	CASSQDEQVRSGNTIYF	TGCGCCAGCAGCCAAGATGAACAGGTTCGCTCTGGAAACACCATATATTTT
.	TRBD1	TRBV2	15	TRBJ2-3	CASTSDRVSTDTQYF	TGTGCCAGCACCTCAGACAGGGTTAGCACAGATACGCAGTATTTT
few	.	TRBV27	13	TRBJ2-3	CASSEYRQDTQYF	TGTGCCAGCAGCGAGTACAGGCAAGATACGCAGTATTTT
few	.	TRBV30	13	TRBJ1-4	CAWSVGNLEKLFF	TGTGCCTGGAGTGTCGGGAATTTGGAAAAACTGTTTTTT
few	TRBD2	TRBV7-9	16	TRBJ2-5	CASTRGGDTSHGAQYF	TGTGCCAGCACCCGGGGGGGCGACACCTCCCACGGGGCCCAGTACTTC
.	.	TRBV15	16	TRBJ2-7	CATSRLRGADPYEQYF	TGTGCCACCAGCAGATTAAGGGGTGCGGATCCCTACGAGCAGTACTTC
.	TRBD1	TRBV10-3	14	TRBJ2-5	CAISEGTGGGTQYF	TGTGCCATCAGTGAGGGGACAGGTGGCGGGACCCAGTACTTC
few	.	TRBV20-1	11	TRBJ2-7	CSAISSYEQYF	TGCAGTGCGATTTCCAGCTACGAGCAGTACTTC
.	.	TRBV30	16	TRBJ2-7	CAWREPSLGVLYEQYF	TGTGCCTGGAGGGAACCCTCACTCGGGGTCCTCTACGAGCAGTACTTC
few	.	TRBV9	16	TRBJ2-3	CASSVASGDLTDTQYF	TGTGCCAGCAGCGTAGCCTCGGGGGACCTCACAGATACGCAGTATTTT
.	.	TRBV2	13	TRBJ1-5	CATHREGSQPQHF	TGTGCCACCCACAGGGAGGGCAGTCAGCCCCAGCATTTT
.	.	TRBV10-3	14	TRBJ1-5	CAISEGLGNQPQHF	TGTGCCATCAGTGAGGGGCTGGGCAATCAGCCCCAGCATTTT
once	.	TRBV2	12	TRBJ2-5	CAPRAELEAQYF	TGTGCCCCACGGGCCGAGTTGGAGGCCCAGTACTTC
.	.	TRBV4-1	15	TRBJ1-2	CASSQEWDSRLGYTF	TGCGCCAGCAGCCAAGAATGGGACTCCCGTTTGGGCTACACCTTC
.	TRBD1	TRBV6-1	16	TRBJ2-3	CASSEGTGVSTDTQYF	TGTGCCAGCAGTGAAGGGACAGGGGTCAGCACAGATACGCAGTATTTT
.	.	TRBV5-6	12	TRBJ2-3	CASSLGEDTQYF	TGTGCCAGCAGCTTGGGGGAGGATACGCAGTATTTT
few	TRBD2	TRBV12-5	18	TRBJ2-7	CASGLVPLAGASSYEQYF	TGTGCTAGTGGTTTGGTACCACTAGCGGGGGCGAGCTCCTACGAGCAGTACTTC
.	.	TRBV5-1	14	TRBJ2-7	CASSLVGGTPEQYF	TGCGCCAGCAGCTTGGTGGGAGGTACGCCCGAGCAGTACTTC
.	.	TRBV25-1	13	TRBJ1-2	CASSEYTESGYTF	TGTGCCAGCAGTGAATACACGGAGTCTGGCTACACCTTC
.	TRBD2	TRBV7-2	15	TRBJ2-1	CASSFLLAGVNEQFF	TGTGCCAGCAGCTTCTTACTAGCGGGGGTCAATGAGCAGTTCTTC
few	.	TRBV6-6	11	TRBJ2-1	CASSHDNEQFF	TGTGCCAGCAGTCACGACAATGAGCAGTTCTTC
few	TRBD1	TRBV25-1	15	TRBJ1-6	CASTGTGEGYSPLHF	TGTGCCAGCACTGGGACAGGGGAAGGCTATTCACCCCTCCACTTT
few	.	TRBV20-1	11	TRBJ2-7	CSARLGEKQYF	TGCAGTGCTAGACTGGGCGAGAAGCAGTACTTC
few	.	TRBV7-9	12	TRBJ2-1	CASSLGQLEQFF	TGTGCCAGCAGCTTAGGGCAGCTTGAGCAGTTCTTC
.	.	TRBV10-2	17	TRBJ2-3	CASSELTRDSHTDTQYF	TGCGCCAGCAGTGAGCTGACCCGGGACTCCCACACAGATACGCAGTATTTT
few	.	TRBV5-6	15	TRBJ2-1	CASSSVDRDYNEQFF	TGTGCCAGCAGCAGTGTGGATAGGGATTACAATGAGCAGTTCTTC
.	.	TRBV7-9	15	TRBJ2-1	CASSRTGYSYNEQFF	TGTGCCAGCAGCCGAACAGGGTATTCCTACAATGAGCAGTTCTTC
.	TRBD2	TRBV9	17	TRBJ2-3	CASSERSGGIIFDTQYF	TGTGCCAGCAGCGAACGGAGCGGGGGGATTATTTTTGATACGCAGTATTTT
few	.	TRBV23-1	14	TRBJ1-2	CASFWVQSKGGYTF	TGCGCCTCCTTTTGGGTCCAGAGCAAGGGTGGCTACACCTTC
.	.	TRBV11-1	14	TRBJ1-1	CASSLEGVGTEAFF	TGTGCCAGCAGCTTAGAGGGGGTAGGCACTGAAGCTTTCTTT
.	.	TRBV19	13	TRBJ1-2	CASHPDRNYGYTF	TGTGCCAGCCACCCGGACAGAAACTATGGCTACACCTTC
.	.	TRBV25-1	13	TRBJ1-2	CASSEGGGYGYTF	TGTGCCAGCAGTGAAGGGGGTGGATATGGCTACACCTTC
few	TRBD2	TRBV28	13	TRBJ2-7	CASQQSLAGEQYF	TGTGCCAGCCAGCAGAGCCTAGCGGGAGAGCAGTACTTC
.	.	TRBV6-5	14	TRBJ2-5	CATTHTTWEETQYF	TGTGCCACCACTCATACGACCTGGGAAGAGACCCAGTACTTC
few	.	TRBV19	16	TRBJ2-4	CASSIEGSRAKNIQYF	TGTGCCAGTAGTATCGAGGGGAGCCGTGCCAAAAACATTCAGTACTTC
.	.	TRBV5-1	16	TRBJ1-3	CASSSGTGASGNTIYF	TGCGCCAGCAGCTCGGGGACGGGAGCCTCTGGAAACACCATATATTTT
.	.	TRBV30	12	TRBJ1-2	CAWSDLKPGRYF	TGTGCCTGGAGTGACCTCAAACCGGGACGTTACTTC
few	.	TRBV30	12	TRBJ1-2	CAWSVWVYGYTF	TGTGCCTGGAGTGTCTGGGTTTATGGCTACACCTTC
.	.	TRBV18	15	TRBJ2-1	CASSPPSAPGDEQFF	TGTGCCAGCTCACCACCCTCGGCCCCCGGGGATGAGCAGTTCTTC
.	.	TRBV28	12	TRBJ2-5	CASSSGGETQYF	TGTGCCAGCAGCTCAGGCGGAGAGACCCAGTACTTC
few	.	TRBV6-5	14	TRBJ2-3	CASSSRLGADTQYF	TGTGCCAGCAGTTCGCGCCTAGGGGCAGATACGCAGTATTTT
few	.	TRBV30	13	TRBJ2-6	CAWRSEGANVLTF	TGTGCCTGGAGATCTGAGGGGGCCAACGTCCTGACTTTC
few	TRBD1	TRBV7-9	13	TRBJ2-4	CASSADRTDRWYF	TGTGCCAGCAGCGCCGATCGAACGGACAGGTGGTACTTC
.	.	TRBV6-6	12	TRBJ2-1	CASSPDPLGQFF	TGTGCCAGCAGCCCCGATCCCCTAGGGCAGTTCTTC
few	.	TRBV29-1	14	TRBJ1-2	CSVGVGVEDYGYTF	TGCAGCGTTGGAGTTGGGGTTGAGGACTATGGCTACACCTTC
.	.	TRBV6-5	11	TRBJ1-1	CASSYKAVTFF	TGTGCCAGCAGTTATAAGGCGGTAACTTTCTTT
few	.	TRBV11-2	12	TRBJ2-5	CASSQAWETQYF	TGTGCCAGCAGTCAAGCATGGGAGACCCAGTACTTC
few	.	TRBV18	13	TRBJ1-3	CASSPPDGNTIYF	TGTGCCAGCTCACCACCGGACGGAAACACCATATATTTT